Following are 10 T cell receptor beta chains from one sample sequenced in a study of CD8+ T cells in alopecia areata. Following RNA extraction, reverse transcription yielded cDNA that acted as the sequencing template. Libraries were prepared by immunoSEQ multiplex PCR; TCRdb keeps only in-frame clonotypes and omits some of them. The table lists approximately 180,000 clones, approximately 70% of them singletons. The input for sequencing was CD8+ T cells sorted from blood, taken at week 0. These receptor sequences come from a human donor with alopecia areata.

The rearrangement joins TRBV30 to TRBJ2-7, with 7 bases lining up with TRBD1. This CDR3 comprises 13 residues. Germline CDR1 is GTSNPN and CDR2 is SVGIG (reference sequence). Trimming cost V 4 bases and J 3 bases; bases outside gene matches: 6. Written as DNA, the CDR3 is TGTGCCTGGACCACAACAGGGGTCTACGAGCAGTACTTC. It is translated as CAWTTTGVYEQYF.

The chain carries TRBV7-9 and TRBJ1-1; D remains unclear. CDR1 SEHNR and CDR2 FQNEAQ come from the germline V gene (reference sequence). Trimming shortened V by 2 bases and J by 5 bases, and 12 bases separated the two germline ends. This CDR3 has 14 amino acids. CDR3 amino acids: CASSLLGRGTEAFF. CDR3 DNA: TGTGCCAGCAGCTTACTGGGGAGAGGTACTGAAGCTTTCTTT.

The rearrangement links TRBV5-6 to TRBJ1-5; TRBD1 agrees at 7 bases. Trimming removed 4 bases from V and 6 bases from J; junction bases left unmatched: 4. Germline V gene sequence: CDR1 SGHDT, CDR2 YYEEEE. There are 13 residues in the CDR3. CDR3 in amino acids: CASSQGVGQPQHF. The CDR3 nucleotides read TGTGCCAGCAGCCAGGGGGTCGGTCAGCCCCAGCATTTT.

There are a few counts of this clone. The chain links TRBV29-1 to TRBJ2-1; 8 bases match TRBD1. Germline CDR1 is SQVTM and CDR2 is ANQGSEA. V dropped 6 bases and J dropped 3; count of bases not matched to a gene: 4. The CDR3 runs to 13 residues. CDR3 coding DNA: TGCAGCGTGTCACAGGGGGGCTACAATGAGCAGTTCTTC. This codes for CSVSQGGYNEQFF.

J is TRBJ2-4 and V is TRBV4-2, with a possible D match to TRBD2 (6 bases). Germline CDR1 LGHNA, CDR2 YNFKEQ. This CDR3 has 20 residues. Trimming cost V 1 base and J 0 bases, with 22 bases left between them. In nucleotides, the CDR3 is TGTGCCAGCAGCCAAGTAGTACAGTCGGGGGACGAAGTAGCCAAAAACATTCAGTACTTC. Protein sequence: CASSQVVQSGDEVAKNIQYF.

This clone was counted only a few times. The DNA of the CDR3 is TGTGCCAGCACCCCAGGGACAGGGTTGAGGGGAAACACCATATATTTT. Residues: CASTPGTGLRGNTIYF. The V gene is TRBV7-6, the J gene TRBJ1-3, with 9 bases aligning to TRBD1. Trimming cost V 7 bases and J 4 bases; bases outside gene matches: 11. The germline gives CDR1 SGHVS, CDR2 FNYEAQ. The CDR3 has 16 amino acids.

This clone was counted between two and nine times. The chain has TRBV6-5 and TRBJ2-1, with D maybe TRBD1 (8 bases). The CDR3 covers 15 residues. Trimming took off 6 bases at V and 0 bases at J, with 12 bases between the two ends. Germline CDR1 is MNHEY and CDR2 is SVGAGI. The CDR3 loop reads CASRQGGLSYNEQFF. The DNA for the CDR3 is TGTGCCAGCAGACAGGGGGGGCTCTCCTACAATGAGCAGTTCTTC.

The CDR3 protein is CASSLGAGANEQFF. Written as DNA, the CDR3 is TGTGCCAGCAGCTTAGGCGCAGGGGCCAATGAGCAGTTCTTC. V usage is TRBV13 and J usage is TRBJ2-1; maybe TRBD1 (6 bases). The ends were cut back, 0 bases at V and 6 bases at J, with 9 bases in the middle. Germline lookup yields CDR1 PRHDT and CDR2 FYEKMQ (reference sequence). The CDR3 consists of 14 residues.

The chain combines TRBV10-3 with TRBJ2-3, with D perhaps TRBD2 (6 bases). This CDR3 contains 15 residues. V lost 8 bases and J 3 bases, leaving 18 bases between the germline ends. Germline V CDR1 and CDR2: ENHRY, SYGVKD. The CDR3 sequence is CAIGEEGPQTDTQYF. Here the CDR3 DNA reads TGTGCCATCGGGGAGGAAGGACCACAAACAGATACGCAGTATTTT.

In this sample, this clone turned up a few times. The rearrangement uses TRBV2 and TRBJ1-5; D unclear. Germline V lookup: CDR1 SNHLY, CDR2 FYNNEI. The length of the CDR3 is 16 residues. With 0 bases removed from V and 0 bases from J, the gap between germline ends came to 9 bases. As DNA, the CDR3 is TGTGCCAGCAGTGAAGCTATATACAATAGCAATCAGCCCCAGCATTTT. Residues: CASSEAIYNSNQPQHF.